This TCR beta chain emerged from a study of CD8 T cells in ankylosing spondylitis. On this clonotype itself: Antigen unknown.

The study's findings and limits: Reportedly, matched ankylosing spondylitis synovial fluid was significantly enriched for disease-linked clones. Seemingly distinctive of ankylosing spondylitis blood was a TCR beta motif formed by eight highly homologous variants. In reactive arthritis synovial fluid and blood, some motif variants had been reported before.

V lost 7 bases and J 1 base, leaving 18 bases between the germline ends. Germline V gene sequence: CDR1 DFQATT, CDR2 SNEGSKA (reference sequence). This CDR3 region has 15 residues. Each CDR3 protein is one row after TCRdb ran MiXCR on the 5' RACE reads. This sample carries fewer than 500,000 distinct CDR3 sequences, roughly 26% of them seen once, and the ten largest clones take 0.89%. This clonotype was obtained from a male donor with ankylosing spondylitis. The rearrangement uses TRBV20-1 and TRBJ2-3; D tentatively fits TRBD1 or TRBD2 (5 bases each). The sample consisted of blood, either unsorted or a sorted T cell fraction (not recorded which). For the CDR3, the DNA is TGCAGTGTTACAAGAGGGGCGGGTGGCACAGATACGCAGTATTTT. Amino acids: CSVTRGAGGTDTQYF.